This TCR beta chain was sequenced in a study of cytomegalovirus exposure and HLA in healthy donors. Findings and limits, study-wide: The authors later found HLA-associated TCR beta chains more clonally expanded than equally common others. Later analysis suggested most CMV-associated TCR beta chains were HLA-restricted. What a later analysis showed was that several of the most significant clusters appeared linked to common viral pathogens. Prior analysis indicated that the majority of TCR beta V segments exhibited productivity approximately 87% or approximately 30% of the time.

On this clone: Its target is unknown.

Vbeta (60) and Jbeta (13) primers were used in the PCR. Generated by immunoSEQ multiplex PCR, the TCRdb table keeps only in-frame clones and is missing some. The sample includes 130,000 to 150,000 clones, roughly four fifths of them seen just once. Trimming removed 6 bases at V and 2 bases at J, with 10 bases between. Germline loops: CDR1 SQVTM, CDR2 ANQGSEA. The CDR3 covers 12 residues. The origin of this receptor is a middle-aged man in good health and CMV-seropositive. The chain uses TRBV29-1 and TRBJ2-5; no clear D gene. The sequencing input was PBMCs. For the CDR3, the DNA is TGCAGCGTCCTCGTCTCGCAAGAGACCCAGTACTTC. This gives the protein CSVLVSQETQYF.